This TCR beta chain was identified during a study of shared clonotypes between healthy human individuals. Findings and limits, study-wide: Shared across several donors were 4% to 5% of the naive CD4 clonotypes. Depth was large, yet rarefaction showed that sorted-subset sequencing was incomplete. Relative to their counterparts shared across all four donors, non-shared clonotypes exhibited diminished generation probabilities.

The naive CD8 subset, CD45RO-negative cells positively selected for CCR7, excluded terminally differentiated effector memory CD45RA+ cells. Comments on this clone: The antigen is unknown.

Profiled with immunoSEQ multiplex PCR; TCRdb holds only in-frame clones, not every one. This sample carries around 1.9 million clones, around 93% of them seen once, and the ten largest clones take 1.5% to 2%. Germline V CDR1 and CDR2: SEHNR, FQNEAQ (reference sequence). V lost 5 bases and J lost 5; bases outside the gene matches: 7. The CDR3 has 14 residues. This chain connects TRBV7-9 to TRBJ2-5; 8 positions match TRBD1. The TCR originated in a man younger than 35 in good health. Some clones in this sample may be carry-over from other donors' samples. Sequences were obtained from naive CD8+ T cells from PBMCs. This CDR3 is CASSAGGIWETQYF. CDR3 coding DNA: TGTGCCAGCAGCGCAGGGGGCATCTGGGAGACCCAGTACTTC.